In its sample, the clone carrying this TCR beta chain was seen a few times. What it recognizes is unknown. For the library, individual cDNA molecules each received unique molecular identifiers. TCRdb itself ran the RACE reads through MiXCR, one entry per CDR3 protein. Among some 91,000 distinct CDR3 sequences listed, roughly 12% were seen once. V gave up 4 bases and J gave up 4 bases; unmatched junction bases: 9. Germline-derived CDR1 and CDR2 are MGHRA and YSYEKL. The CDR3 has 15 residues. The entry originates in a study of human T cells and chemical hapten exposure. Across the study: Across its roughly 24 weeks, the study gave patients weekly diphenylcyclopropenone doses to the scalp.

Documented time point: patch test 1, 2 weeks after DPC sensitization. Treatment meaning: therapeutic diphenylcyclopropenone sensitization with weekly scalp DPC. Unseparated into fractions, whole blood served as the source from which total RNA was extracted. Study outcomes and limitations: Unchanged with DPC sensitization were TCRs above 1 in 1000 frequency.

V usage is TRBV4-1 and J usage is TRBJ2-5; 7 nucleotides match TRBD2. The source of this sequence is a woman aged 40 to 49 with alopecia areata. Some clones in this sample may be carry-over from other donors' samples. The sample in question was whole blood, obtained in connection with sensitization to the hapten diphenylcyclopropenone (DPC). CDR3 sequence (DNA): TGCGCCAGCAGCCGCCTAGGACTAGAAGGAGAGACCCAGTACTTC. This codes for CASSRLGLEGETQYF.